This TCR beta chain was observed in a study of blood T cell repertoires in COVID-19. This table comes from immunoSEQ multiplex PCR, and its TCRdb copy is limited to in-frame clones, with some not included. The table lists around 470,000 clones, 90% of them singletons. The V gene's germline CDR1 is WSHSY and CDR2 SAAADI. V lost 2 bases, J lost 7 bases, and 18 bases lay in between. The CDR3 runs 16 residues. The chain couples TRBV10-2 to TRBJ1-5, with D possibly matching TRBD1 (6 bases). The sequenced material came from PBMCs or T cells enriched from blood (not recorded which). The receptor comes from a man younger than 30 who had recovered from COVID-19. CDR3: CASSEGGGGEYQPQHF. CDR3 nucleotide sequence: TGCGCCAGCAGTGAGGGCGGGGGGGGCGAGTACCAGCCCCAGCATTTT.